The 15 T cell receptor beta chains in this list originate from one sample, sequenced in a study of Graves' ophthalmopathy and Graves' hyperthyroidism. TCR beta CDR3 regions were amplified from RNA transcripts. Second-round multiplex PCR came after a first-round RT-PCR that employed HTBI primers. TCRdb itself ran the multiplex PCR reads through MiXCR, one entry per CDR3 protein. The table shows about 740,000 distinct CDR3 sequences, with roughly two fifths occurring only once. Source material: peripheral blood. All receptors come from an adult man with Graves' ophthalmopathy.

This clonotype has at least ten counts. The chain couples TRBV2 to TRBJ2-5, with TRBD1 matching 7 bases. The CDR3 has 12 amino acids. V trimming: 5 bases; J trimming: 13 bases; junction bases outside the gene matches: 10. Germline V gives CDR1 SNHLY, CDR2 FYNNEI. CDR3 amino acids: CASSRLDRDRYF. The CDR3 DNA follows: TGTGCCAGCAGTCGCCTCGACAGGGATCGGTACTTC.

The rearrangement links TRBV7-9 to TRBJ2-5; no reliable D call. The CDR3 runs 13 residues. V lost 5 bases and J lost 4, with 11 bases in between. The V gene's germline CDR1 is SEHNR and CDR2 FQNEAQ (reference sequence). The CDR3 loop reads CASSHGVGETQYF. CDR3 bases: TGTGCCAGCAGCCACGGAGTGGGAGAGACCCAGTACTTC. Drawing the rest from reference TRBV7-9 and TRBJ2-5, the complete variable domain is DTGVSQNPRHKITKRGQNVTFRCDPISEHNRLYWYRQTLGQGPEFLTYFQNEAQLEKSRLLSDRFSAERPKGSFSTLEIQRTEQGDSAMYLCASSHGVGETQYFGPGTRLLVL.

This clonotype came up many times. The J gene is TRBJ2-6, the V gene TRBV7-9, with 8 bases matching TRBD1. J lost 2 bases, V lost 5 bases, and 8 bases had no gene match. There are 17 residues in the CDR3. Germline assignment: CDR1 SEHNR and CDR2 FQNEAQ (reference sequence). Here the CDR3 DNA reads TGTGCCAGCAGCCGCGGACAGGGAATACCTGGGGCCAACGTCCTGACTTTC. Its translation: CASSRGQGIPGANVLTF. Using reference TRBV7-9 and TRBJ2-6 for the parts outside the CDR3, the full variable domain is DTGVSQNPRHKITKRGQNVTFRCDPISEHNRLYWYRQTLGQGPEFLTYFQNEAQLEKSRLLSDRFSAERPKGSFSTLEIQRTEQGDSAMYLCASSRGQGIPGANVLTFGAGSRLTVL.

This rearrangement joins TRBV29-1 to TRBJ2-1, with a tentative D call TRBD1 (5 bases). From germline, CDR1 is SQVTM and CDR2 ANQGSEA. The CDR3 has 14 amino acids. V gave up 2 bases and J gave up 6 bases, with 14 bases separating them. This CDR3 is CSVERAGWGNEQFF. CDR3 sequence (DNA): TGCAGCGTTGAACGGGCAGGGTGGGGCAATGAGCAGTTCTTC.

This clonotype was seen repeatedly, ten times or more. The rearrangement uses TRBV29-1 and TRBJ2-3; 8 bases agree with TRBD1. CDR3 size: 13 residues. CDR1 SQVTM and CDR2 ANQGSEA come from the germline V gene. V lost 3 bases, J lost 4 bases, and 3 bases stayed unmatched. CDR3 coding DNA: TGCAGCGTTGAGGCAGGGGGCCCAGATACGCAGTATTTT. This translates into CSVEAGGPDTQYF.

This clonotype showed up many times. The V call is TRBV9, the J call TRBJ2-6; TRBD2 agrees at 7 bases. Germline-derived CDR1 and CDR2 are SGDLS and YYNGEE. V dropped 4 bases and J dropped 4; count of bases not matched to a gene: 5. This CDR3 is built from 15 residues. The CDR3 DNA reads as TGTGCCAGCAGCCCGCGGGAGTCCGGGGCCAACGTCCTGACTTTC. Encoded protein: CASSPRESGANVLTF. Using reference TRBV9 and TRBJ2-6 for the parts outside the CDR3, the full variable domain is DSGVTQTPKHLITATGQRVTLRCSPRSGDLSVYWYQQSLDQGLQFLIQYYNGEERAKGNILERFSAQQFPDLHSELNLSSLELGDSALYFCASSPRESGANVLTFGAGSRLTVL.

As to this clonotype: A much larger clone sits a single nucleotide away, making a read error possible. This sequence joins TRBV9 and TRBJ2-5; 11 nucleotides line up with TRBD2. The CDR3 loop spans 17 amino acids. The germline gives CDR1 SGDLS, CDR2 YYNGEE. Here the CDR3 DNA reads TGTGCCAGCGGCGTAGGGGGACTAGCGGCCCACCAAGAGACCCAGTACTTC. Translated, it gives CASGVGGLAAHQETQYF.

This chain uses TRBV9 with TRBJ2-6, with 10 bases aligning to TRBD1. The junction had 8 bases not matched to a gene; V was cut back by 5 bases and J by 0 bases. From germline, CDR1 is SGDLS and CDR2 YYNGEE. This CDR3 is built from 18 residues. The CDR3 nucleotides are TGTGCCAGCAGTTTGACGGGACAGGGGTACTCTGGGGCCAACGTCCTGACTTTC. This encodes CASSLTGQGYSGANVLTF.

In the case of this clonotype: One junction end does not reproduce the germline sequence, and a read error may be involved. This chain links TRBV24-1 with TRBJ1-5; 12 bases map to TRBD1. From germline, CDR1 is KGHDR and CDR2 SFDVKD. The CDR3 consists of 16 residues. In DNA form, the CDR3 reads TGTGCCAGCAGTTCCGGGACAGGGGGCTGGATTCAGCCCCAGCATTTT. It translates to CASSSGTGGWIQPQHF.

This clonotype occurred many times. The chain carries TRBV15 and TRBJ2-7, with D uncertain. V shed 0 bases and J shed 3 bases, with 6 bases lying between them. CDR3 length equals 13 residues. CDR1 is LNHNV, CDR2 YYDKDF, per germline (reference sequence). In nucleotides, the CDR3 is TGTGCCACCAGCAGAGATGAGGTCTACGAGCAGTACTTC. Translation: CATSRDEVYEQYF.

This clonotype was observed at least ten times. V usage is TRBV20-1 and J usage is TRBJ2-7, with D possibly matching TRBD1 (5 bases). The CDR3 is made up of 12 amino acids. Looked up from germline, CDR1 is DFQATT and CDR2 is SNEGSKA (reference sequence). V lost 7 bases to trimming and J lost 3 bases, with 13 bases between them. Written as DNA, the CDR3 is TGCAGTGTCGGGCCAGGGAACTACGAGCAGTACTTC. Translating gives CSVGPGNYEQYF.

The chain recombines TRBV29-1 with TRBJ2-7, with 9 positions matching TRBD2. The CDR3 is 17 residues long. Germline V gene lookup returns CDR1 SQVTM and CDR2 ANQGSEA. The ends lost 6 bases at V and 3 bases at J; junction bases unmatched: 18. This CDR3 reads CSVTEPTRLADFYEQYF. In DNA, the CDR3 is TGCAGCGTCACTGAACCTACCCGACTAGCGGACTTCTACGAGCAGTACTTC.

Points on this clonotype: A much larger clone lies a single base off, so this may be a read error. The gene calls are TRBV29-1 and TRBJ2-7; 7 nucleotides match TRBD2. The CDR3 is made up of 13 amino acids. Germline CDR1 reads SQVTM; CDR2 reads ANQGSEA. The CDR3 bases are TGCATCGTTGAAGATCAGGGTAGCGGGGAGCAGTACTTC. This encodes CIVEDQGSGEQYF.

The chain carries TRBV5-1 and TRBJ2-7; unclear D gene. Deletions cut 3 bases from V and 4 bases from J, with 20 bases between. The CDR3 has 16 amino acids. Per germline, CDR1 SGHRS and CDR2 YFSETQ. The CDR3 DNA reads TGCGCCAGCAGCTCTGGAGTTCACACCGGAACATACGAGCAGTACTTC. This codes for CASSSGVHTGTYEQYF.

The rearrangement joins TRBV14 to TRBJ2-6; 9 nucleotides agree with TRBD2. The germline V gene encodes CDR1 SGHDN and CDR2 FVKESK. This CDR3 contains 19 residues. V gave up 4 bases and J gave up 6 bases; unmatched junction bases: 16. The CDR3 nucleotides read TGTGCCAGCAGCCCCCTAGGGCGGGGGGGTTCTTCGACGGCCAACGTCCTGACTTTC. Translating gives CASSPLGRGGSSTANVLTF.